This T cell receptor (beta chain) was sequenced for a study of CD8 T cells in Susac syndrome. RNA totalling roughly 0.45 to 1 ug underwent reverse transcription with random hexamers. With immunoSEQ multiplex PCR, TCR beta CDR3 was amplified across 54 Vbeta and 13 Jbeta. TCRdb re-called the immunoSEQ multiplex PCR reads through MiXCR, storing one row per CDR3 protein. The sample lists about 150,000 distinct CDR3 sequences, 85% to 95% occurring once. Trimming took off 5 bases at V and 5 bases at J, with 12 bases between the two ends. The CDR3 loop spans 13 amino acids. Germline V gene sequence: CDR1 MNHEY, CDR2 SVGAGI. Overall study results and limits: The study conceded that relatively few individuals underwent its TCR sequencing and HLA analysis.

About this clonotype itself: What it binds is not known.

The specimen was CD4+ T cells from PBMCs. This chain joins TRBV6-5 and TRBJ1-1; D unclear. The TCR was taken from a human donor with Susac syndrome. The CDR3 reads CASSALVGTEAFF. The CDR3 DNA sequence: TGTGCCAGCAGTGCCTTAGTGGGGACTGAAGCTTTCTTT.